This T cell receptor (beta chain) was documented in a study of cytomegalovirus exposure and HLA in healthy donors. PCR involved 60 Vbeta and 13 Jbeta primers. Profiling relied on immunoSEQ multiplex PCR, and the TCRdb table lists in-frame clones only, not all of them. The table records about 220,000 clones, approximately 82% of them present only once. V gave up 2 bases and J gave up 2 bases, with 12 bases separating them. The CDR3 is 14 residues long. Per germline, CDR1 GTSNPN and CDR2 SVGIG (reference sequence). The clonotype originates from a man between 18 and 29 years old in good health and CMV-seronegative. The chain carries TRBV30 and TRBJ1-1; no clear D gene. The specimen was PBMCs. The CDR3 sequence: CAWSHQPGNTEAFF. CDR3 nucleotide sequence: TGTGCCTGGAGTCATCAACCAGGAAACACTGAAGCTTTCTTT.